This entry is about one T cell receptor beta chain. Per the original methods: How many nucleated cells were present was estimated from reference gene primer amplification. Method: immunoSEQ multiplex PCR; TCRdb's copy keeps in-frame clones and lacks some. The DNA gave D and trimming, while V, J and clone size come from that table. The sample shows some 97,000 clones, 70% to 90% of them seen only once. The data stem from a study of blood T cell repertoires in COVID-19. Study as a whole: The United States, Italy and Spain provided the acute and convalescent COVID-19 samples. In each case, the material was cDNA or gDNA derived from T cells, B-cell-depleted T cells, or PBMCs.

The V gene end was trimmed by 6 bases and the J gene end by 7 bases; junction bases not matched to a gene: 7. CDR3 length equals 13 residues. CDR1 KGHSH and CDR2 LQKENI come from the germline V gene. This sequence originates from a human donor in a cohort sampled during active COVID-19. The sequenced sample consisted of peripheral blood. The rearrangement joins TRBV18 to TRBJ1-2; TRBD1 matches 8 bases. The CDR3 loop is CASSQQGVSGYTF. CDR3 bases: TGTGCCAGCTCTCAACAGGGGGTATCTGGCTACACCTTC.